The 20 T cell receptor beta chains below come from one sample, sequenced in a study of cytomegalovirus exposure and HLA in healthy donors. Amplification used 60 Vbeta primers and 13 Jbeta primers. TCRdb's copy holds only in-frame clones and misses some; the assay was immunoSEQ multiplex PCR. The sample has 140,000 or so clones, roughly three fifths seen once. The sequencing sample was made of PBMCs. These receptor sequences come from a male donor in good health and CMV-seronegative.

Only a few counts were recorded for this clone. The rearrangement links TRBV29-1 to TRBJ2-7, with 12 nucleotides matching TRBD1. CDR1 is SQVTM, CDR2 ANQGSEA, per germline. Trimming removed 8 bases from V and 5 bases from J; junction bases left unmatched: 7. The CDR3 is 13 amino acids. CDR3 DNA sequence: TGCAGCTACACCGGGACAGGGGGCGACGAGCAGTACTTC. This encodes CSYTGTGGDEQYF.

The CDR3 is CASSPHRTYEQYF. CDR3 nucleotide sequence: TGTGCCAGCAGCCCCCACAGGACCTACGAGCAGTACTTC. The chain employs TRBV7-8 and TRBJ2-7, with D maybe TRBD1 (5 bases). This CDR3 is built from 13 residues. Germline-derived CDR1 and CDR2 are SGHVS and FQNEAQ. The V and J ends lost 5 bases and 2 bases respectively, with 10 bases between them. The full variable domain, in which reference TRBV7-8 and TRBJ2-7 provide the parts outside the CDR3, is GAGVSQSPRYKVAKRGQDVALRCDPISGHVSLFWYQQALGQGPEFLTYFQNEAQLDKSGLPSDRFFAERPEGSVSTLKIQRTQQEDSAVYLCASSPHRTYEQYFGPGTRLTVT.

This chain links TRBV6-5 with TRBJ2-3, with 11 bases that match TRBD1. CDR3 size: 15 residues. Germline trimming cut 5 bases from V and 5 bases from J; bases unmatched to any gene: 6. Germline V gives CDR1 MNHEY, CDR2 SVGAGI. The CDR3 bases are TGTGCCAGCAGTCCGCGGGACAGGGGGATAGATACGCAGTATTTT. This codes for CASSPRDRGIDTQYF.

Points on this clone: A junction boundary mismatches the germline segment, possibly from a read error. This rearrangement joins TRBV7-9 to TRBJ2-7; D unresolved. The CDR3 has 12 residues. Germline-derived CDR1 and CDR2 are SEHNR and FQNEAQ (reference sequence). CDR3 protein: CSSSYSNYEQYF. The CDR3 DNA is TGTTCCAGCAGCTACTCAAACTACGAGCAGTACTTC.

The rearrangement joins TRBV6-5 to TRBJ1-1; D is undetermined. In germline, CDR1 is MNHEY, CDR2 SVGAGI. The CDR3 consists of 15 residues. With 0 bases removed from V and 2 bases from J, the gap between germline ends came to 10 bases. CDR3 bases: TGTGCCAGCAGTTACTCGAGAAACGTTAACACTGAAGCTTTCTTT. It specifies CASSYSRNVNTEAFF.

J is TRBJ1-5 and V is TRBV6-5; 8 bases agree with TRBD1. The germline V gene has CDR1 MNHEY and CDR2 SVGAGI. Unmatched junction bases numbered 4, after V lost 5 bases and J lost 7 bases. The CDR3 extends over 13 amino acids. CDR3 protein: CASSRTGQQPQHF. CDR3 nucleotide sequence: TGTGCCAGCAGTAGGACAGGGCAACAGCCCCAGCATTTT.

The CDR3 nucleotides are TGTGCCAGCAGCCTCGAGAGCTCCTACGAGCAGTACTTC. Amino acid sequence: CASSLESSYEQYF. This chain uses TRBV7-3 with TRBJ2-7; D gene ambiguous. This CDR3 spans 13 amino acids. Trimming left V 5 bases short and J 0 bases short, with 8 bases between. The germline CDR1 and CDR2 sequences are SGHTA and FQGTGA.

J is TRBJ1-2 and V is TRBV25-1, with D possibly being TRBD1 (6 bases). The germline CDR1 and CDR2 sequences are MGHDK and SYGVNS. This CDR3 region has 15 residues. Trimming left V 8 bases short and J 1 base short, with 17 bases between. In DNA, the CDR3 is TGTGCCAGCGGCTCTGGGGGGGCGGATAACTATGGCTACACCTTC. Translating gives CASGSGGADNYGYTF.

The rearrangement uses TRBV5-1 and TRBJ2-1; 10 bases line up with TRBD2. CDR3 length equals 16 residues. In germline, CDR1 is SGHRS, CDR2 YFSETQ. Trimming at V came to 4 bases and at J to 4 bases, leaving 8 bases not matched to a gene. This CDR3 is CASSGGLAGEYNEQFF. CDR3 sequence (DNA): TGCGCCAGCAGCGGAGGTCTAGCGGGGGAATACAATGAGCAGTTCTTC.

Only a few counts were recorded for this clone. This chain uses TRBV5-6 with TRBJ2-2; perhaps TRBD2 as D (6 bases). Trimming took off 10 bases at V and 4 bases at J, with 17 bases between the two ends. The CDR3 covers 14 residues. Germline loops: CDR1 SGHDT, CDR2 YYEEEE. The chain's CDR3 is CASFAGPITGELFF. The CDR3 DNA reads TGTGCCTCCTTTGCGGGGCCGATCACCGGGGAGCTGTTTTTT. Supplemented by reference TRBV5-6 and TRBJ2-2, the full variable domain reads DAGVTQSPTHLIKTRGQQVTLRCSPKSGHDTVSWYQQALGQGPQFIFQYYEEEERQRGNFPDRFSGHQFPNYSSELNVNALLLGDSALYLCASFAGPITGELFFGEGSRLTVL.

The gene calls are TRBV18 and TRBJ2-5; 8 positions agree with TRBD1. This CDR3 region has 15 residues. After removal of 3 bases from V and 12 bases from J, the junction contained 15 bases not matched to a gene. Per the germline V gene, CDR1 is KGHSH and CDR2 is LQKENI. The CDR3 reads CASSPQTAGTGEEYF. CDR3 in DNA: TGTGCCAGCTCACCCCAAACTGCCGGGACAGGTGAGGAGTACTTC.

The J gene is TRBJ2-7, the V gene TRBV6-5; 8 bases are a match to TRBD2. The CDR3 sequence is 15 residues long. CDR1 MNHEY and CDR2 SVGAGI come from the germline V gene. V was clipped by 4 bases and J by 2 bases; unmatched bases: 7. The CDR3 spells CASSSEAGATYEQYF. The CDR3 bases are TGTGCCAGCAGTTCCGAAGCGGGGGCCACCTACGAGCAGTACTTC.

The chain joins TRBV4-3 to TRBJ2-7, with D tentatively TRBD2 (5 bases). The ends were cut back, 2 bases at V and 4 bases at J, with 12 bases in the middle. Germline V lookup: CDR1 LGHNA, CDR2 YSLEER. The CDR3 totals 14 residues. CDR3 sequence reads: CASSQSRDWYEQYF. CDR3 sequence (DNA): TGCGCCAGCAGCCAATCCCGGGATTGGTACGAGCAGTACTTC.

The gene calls are TRBV5-1 and TRBJ2-3; TRBD1 might be the D (6 bases). CDR3 length: 15 residues. Germline V gene lookup returns CDR1 SGHRS and CDR2 YFSETQ. The V and J ends lost 4 bases and 2 bases respectively, with 14 bases between them. CDR3 residues: CASSAYRAITDTQYF. As DNA, the CDR3 is TGCGCCAGCAGCGCCTACAGGGCGATCACAGATACGCAGTATTTT.

The CDR3 DNA sequence: TGCGCCAGCTCCTCGGGACAGGGGGACTATGGCTACACCTTC. Translating gives CASSSGQGDYGYTF. The rearrangement links TRBV5-1 to TRBJ1-2; TRBD1 matches 11 bases. The CDR3 is 14 residues long. Germline V lookup: CDR1 SGHRS, CDR2 YFSETQ. V dropped 7 bases and J dropped 3; count of bases not matched to a gene: 5.

The V gene is TRBV18, the J gene TRBJ2-2; weak D call: TRBD1 (5 bases). This CDR3 comprises 16 residues. Trimming removed 0 bases from V and 1 base from J, with 9 bases in between. The germline gives CDR1 KGHSH, CDR2 LQKENI. CDR3 sequence reads: CASSPPGRRNTGELFF. DNA for the CDR3: TGTGCCAGCTCACCACCGGGGCGTCGGAACACCGGGGAGCTGTTTTTT. The variable domain in full, with the rest retrieved from reference TRBV18 and TRBJ2-2, is NAGVMQNPRHLVRRRGQEARLRCSPMKGHSHVYWYRQLPEEGLKFMVYLQKENIIDESGMPKERFSAEFPKEGPSILRIQQVVRGDSAAYFCASSPPGRRNTGELFFGEGSRLTVL.

This chain joins TRBV7-9 and TRBJ2-5; TRBD2 is a possible D gene (5 bases). CDR1 and CDR2 (germline): SEHNR, FQNEAQ (reference sequence). The length of the CDR3 is 15 residues. V lost 1 base and J 5 bases, leaving 14 bases between the germline ends. This chain's CDR3 is CASSLVPGSWETQYF. CDR3 nucleotide sequence: TGTGCCAGCAGCTTAGTCCCGGGGAGCTGGGAGACCCAGTACTTC.

CDR3 loop: CASSGQGAMAYEQYF. The CDR3 nucleotides read TGTGCCAGCTCAGGACAGGGGGCGATGGCTTACGAGCAGTACTTC. The genes are TRBV18 and TRBJ2-7; TRBD1 aligns across 11 bases. This CDR3 contains 15 residues. Germline CDR1 is KGHSH and CDR2 is LQKENI. The V gene end was trimmed by 5 bases and the J gene end by 4 bases; junction bases not matched to a gene: 7.

V is TRBV5-1 and J is TRBJ2-7; 8 positions match TRBD1. Unmatched junction bases numbered 2, after V lost 3 bases and J lost 0 bases. Germline V gene lookup returns CDR1 SGHRS and CDR2 YFSETQ. The CDR3 runs to 14 residues. The CDR3: CASSSGQDSYEQYF. The CDR3 nucleotides are TGCGCCAGCAGCTCGGGACAGGACTCCTACGAGCAGTACTTC.

As for this clone: The sample carries other DNA sequences with the same CDR3. The chain's CDR3 is CASSQLAGGYEQYF. In nucleotides, the CDR3 is TGCGCCAGCAGCCAGTTAGCGGGGGGTTACGAGCAGTACTTC. The rearrangement uses TRBV4-1 and TRBJ2-7, with TRBD2 identical over 10 bases. The germline V gene encodes CDR1 MGHRA and CDR2 YSYEKL. With V trimmed by 3 bases and J by 4 bases, 3 bases remained unmatched. The CDR3 runs to 14 residues.